A selection of T cell receptor beta chains follows, all from one sample in a study of cytomegalovirus exposure and HLA in healthy donors. Assay used: immunoSEQ multiplex PCR; TCRdb lists only in-frame clones, some missing. The sample lists roughly 100,000 clones, 65% to 80% seen once, with more than 15% in the top ten. Sequenced input: PBMCs. The receptors stem from a woman younger than 30 in good health and CMV-seropositive. CDR3s include the opening cysteine and the closing phenylalanine or tryptophan. A D gene is named only where the DNA matches it firmly. The listing skips clone size in some rows; elsewhere it reads once, few, many or a size class.

j_call d_call clone_size v_call cdr3_aa cdr3_nt
TRBJ2-1 TRBD2 NA TRBV2 CASSDPGLAGRQFF TGTGCCAGCAGCGATCCGGGACTAGCGGGGAGGCAGTTCTTC
TRBJ2-7 TRBD1 few TRBV15 CATSREQGFDEQYF TGTGCCACCAGCAGAGAACAGGGGTTCGACGAGCAGTACTTC
TRBJ2-1 TRBD2 NA TRBV5-8 CASSFSLTSAYNEQFF TGTGCCAGCAGCTTTTCCCTGACTAGCGCTTACAATGAGCAGTTCTTC
TRBJ2-3 TRBD2 NA TRBV18 CASSPGRDTDTQYF TGTGCCAGCTCACCAGGGAGGGACACAGATACGCAGTATTTT
TRBJ1-3 TRBD1 NA TRBV7-2 CASSSGQGSGNTIYF TGTGCCAGCAGCTCCGGACAGGGCTCTGGAAACACCATATATTTT
TRBJ1-4 NA NA TRBV7-9 CASSSEGNNEKLFF TGTGCCAGCAGCTCGGAGGGGAATAATGAAAAACTGTTTTTT
TRBJ2-1 TRBD1 NA TRBV13 CASSPRGRAYNEQFF TGTGCCAGCAGCCCCAGGGGGCGCGCCTACAATGAGCAGTTCTTC
TRBJ2-1 NA NA TRBV7-9 CASSPTGFNEQFF TGTGCCAGCAGCCCCACAGGGTTCAATGAGCAGTTCTTC
TRBJ2-5 NA NA TRBV18 CASSLGTTRETQYF TGTGCCAGCTCACTTGGGACAACCCGGGAGACCCAGTACTTC
TRBJ1-1 NA NA TRBV11-2 CASSGRGRTEAFF TGTGCCAGCAGCGGGCGGGGGCGCACTGAAGCTTTCTTT
TRBJ2-5 NA NA TRBV30 CAWRGTWTIQETQYF TGTGCCTGGAGGGGAACCTGGACTATCCAAGAGACCCAGTACTTC
TRBJ2-7 TRBD2 few TRBV20-1 CSAYRGVEQYF TGCAGTGCTTACCGGGGGGTCGAGCAGTACTTC
TRBJ1-3 NA NA TRBV28 CASFAGGIKSGNTIYF TGTGCCAGCTTTGCAGGAGGGATTAAATCTGGAAACACCATATATTTT
TRBJ2-1 NA NA TRBV2 CASSDGSEQFF TGTGCCAGCAGTGACGGGTCTGAGCAGTTCTTC